This entry concerns a single T cell receptor beta chain. Its specificity is unknown. These data belong to a study of cytomegalovirus exposure and HLA in healthy donors. Study outcomes and limitations: Prediction of most subjects' HLA-A and HLA-B alleles by TCR beta sequences was reportedly accurate.

The PCR was carried out with 60 Vbeta primers and 13 Jbeta primers. Clones were read by immunoSEQ multiplex PCR, and TCRdb kept only the in-frame ones, dropping some. The data show about 77,000 clones, and the top ten clones hold about an eighth. Sequencing was carried out using PBMCs. The receptor's source is a man in his fifties in good health and CMV-seropositive.

CDR3 loop: CASSPRGLAVVDEQFF. The CDR3 DNA follows: TGTGCCAGCAGCCCCCGGGGACTAGCGGTTGTGGATGAGCAGTTCTTC. The chain links TRBV9 to TRBJ2-1, with 11 nucleotides matching TRBD2. The junction had 11 bases not matched to a gene; V was cut back by 4 bases and J by 8 bases. Germline assignment: CDR1 SGDLS and CDR2 YYNGEE. The CDR3 extends over 16 amino acids.